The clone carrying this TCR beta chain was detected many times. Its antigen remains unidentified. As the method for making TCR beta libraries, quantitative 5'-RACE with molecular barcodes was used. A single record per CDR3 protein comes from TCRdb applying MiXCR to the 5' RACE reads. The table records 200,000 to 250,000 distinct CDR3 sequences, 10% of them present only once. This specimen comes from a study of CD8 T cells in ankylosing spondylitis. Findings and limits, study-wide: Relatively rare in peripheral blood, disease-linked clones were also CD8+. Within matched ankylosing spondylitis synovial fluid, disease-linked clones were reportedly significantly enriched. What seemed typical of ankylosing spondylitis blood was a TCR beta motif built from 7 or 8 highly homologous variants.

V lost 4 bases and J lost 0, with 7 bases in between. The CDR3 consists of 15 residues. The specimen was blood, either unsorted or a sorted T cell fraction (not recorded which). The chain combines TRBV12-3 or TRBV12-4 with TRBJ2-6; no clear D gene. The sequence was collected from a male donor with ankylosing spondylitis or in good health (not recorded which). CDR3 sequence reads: CASSSGPSGANVLTF. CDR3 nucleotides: TGTGCCAGCAGTTCCGGCCCCTCTGGGGCCAACGTCCTGACTTTC.